This entry describes one TCR beta chain. The CDR3 has 14 residues. The V and J ends lost 1 base and 4 bases, in that order; junction bases with no gene match: 4. Germline values: CDR1 SGDLS, CDR2 YYNGEE. The data are from a study of blood T cell repertoires in COVID-19. Original processing notes: Reference gene primer amplification gave nucleated cell count estimates. Method: immunoSEQ multiplex PCR; TCRdb's copy keeps in-frame clones and lacks some. The DNA gave D and trimming, while V, J and clone size come from that table. The table records roughly 250,000 clones, 80% to 95% of them present only once.

Specimen: peripheral blood. V gene TRBV9 combines with J gene TRBJ2-5; 7 positions match TRBD1. The TCR comes from a person under 35 with COVID-19, enrolled during active disease. CDR3 protein: CASSVSNRGETQYF. DNA of the CDR3: TGTGCCAGCAGCGTATCAAACAGGGGAGAGACCCAGTACTTC.